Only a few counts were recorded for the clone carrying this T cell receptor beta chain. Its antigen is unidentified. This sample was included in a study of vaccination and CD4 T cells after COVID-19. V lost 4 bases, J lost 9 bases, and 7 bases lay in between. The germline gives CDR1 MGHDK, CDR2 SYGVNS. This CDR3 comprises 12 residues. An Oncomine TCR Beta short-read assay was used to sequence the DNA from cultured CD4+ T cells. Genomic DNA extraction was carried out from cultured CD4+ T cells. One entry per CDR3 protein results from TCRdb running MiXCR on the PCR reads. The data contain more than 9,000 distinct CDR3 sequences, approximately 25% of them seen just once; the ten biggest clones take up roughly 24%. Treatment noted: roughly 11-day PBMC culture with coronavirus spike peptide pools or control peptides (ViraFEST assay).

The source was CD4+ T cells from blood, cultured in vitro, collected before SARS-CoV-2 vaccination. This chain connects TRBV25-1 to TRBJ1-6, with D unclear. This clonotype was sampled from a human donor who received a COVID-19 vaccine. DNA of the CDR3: TGTGCCAGCAGTGGCAAGAGTTCACCCCTCCACTTT. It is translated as CASSGKSSPLHF.